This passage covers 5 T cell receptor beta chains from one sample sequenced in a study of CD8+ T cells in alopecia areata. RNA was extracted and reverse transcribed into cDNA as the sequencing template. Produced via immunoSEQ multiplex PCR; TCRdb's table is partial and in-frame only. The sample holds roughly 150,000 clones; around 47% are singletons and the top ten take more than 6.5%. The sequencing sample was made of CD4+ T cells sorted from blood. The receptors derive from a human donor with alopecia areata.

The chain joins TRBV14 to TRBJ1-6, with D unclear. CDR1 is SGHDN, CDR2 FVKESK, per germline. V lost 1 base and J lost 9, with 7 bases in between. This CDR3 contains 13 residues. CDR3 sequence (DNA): TGTGCCAGCAGCCAAGTGCCGACTTCACCCCTCCACTTT. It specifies CASSQVPTSPLHF.

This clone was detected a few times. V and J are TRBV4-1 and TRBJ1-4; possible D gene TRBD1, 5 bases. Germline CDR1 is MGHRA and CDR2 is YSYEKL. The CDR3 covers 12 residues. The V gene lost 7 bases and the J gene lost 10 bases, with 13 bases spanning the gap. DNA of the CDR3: TGCGCCAGCACCACAGGTCTTGGAAAACTGTTTTTT. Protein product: CASTTGLGKLFF.

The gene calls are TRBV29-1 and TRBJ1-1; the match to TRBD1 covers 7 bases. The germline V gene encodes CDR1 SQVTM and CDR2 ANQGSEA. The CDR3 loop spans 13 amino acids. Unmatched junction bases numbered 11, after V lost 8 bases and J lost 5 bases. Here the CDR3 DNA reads TGCAGCCTCTCGACAGGGAGAGTGACTGAAGCTTTCTTT. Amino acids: CSLSTGRVTEAFF.

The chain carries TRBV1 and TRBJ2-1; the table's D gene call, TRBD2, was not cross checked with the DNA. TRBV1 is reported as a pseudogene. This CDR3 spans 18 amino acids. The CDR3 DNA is TGCACCAGCAGCCCGGGACTAGCGGGAGAGGGGGGCTACAATGAGCAGTTCTTC. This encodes CTSSPGLAGEGGYNEQFF.

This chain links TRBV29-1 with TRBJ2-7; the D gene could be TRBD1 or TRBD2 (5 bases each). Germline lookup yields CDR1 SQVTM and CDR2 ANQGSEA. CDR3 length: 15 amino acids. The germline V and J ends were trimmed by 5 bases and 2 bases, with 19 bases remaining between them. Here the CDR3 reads CSVRGRWLEAYEQYF. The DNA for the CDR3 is TGCAGCGTTAGGGGACGTTGGCTAGAGGCCTACGAGCAGTACTTC.